The clone carrying this T cell receptor beta chain was detected ten times or more. Its antigen is unidentified. The CDR3 covers 15 residues. Germline CDR1 LGHDT, CDR2 YNNKEL (reference sequence). Trimming took 1 base from V and 9 from J; bases not matched to a gene: 5. The data were obtained in a study of blood T cells in healthy people across ages. The study, taken as a whole, reports: Calculation of diversity from one million T cells yielded estimates considered to be underestimates. Greater diversity and more naive CD4+ cells were seen in long-lived donors than in aged donors.

Isolated per sample were at least 7 million PBMCs. No fewer than 6 micrograms of total RNA were isolated from every sample. Through a sample-barcoded 5' primer and a J-beta primer mix, a second PCR was run for roughly 6 to 12 cycles. TCRdb ran MiXCR on the 5' RACE reads and lists one entry per CDR3 protein. Among 1.2 million to 1.5 million distinct CDR3 sequences listed, 35% to 45% were seen once. V gene TRBV3-1 combines with J gene TRBJ1-6, with TRBD1 identical over 8 bases. The sequenced sample was blood. The sequence was collected from a woman aged 18-29 years in good health. The CDR3 nucleotides are TGTGCCAGCAGCCAAGGGACAGGGCGAAGTTCACCCCTCCACTTT. The encoded protein is CASSQGTGRSSPLHF.